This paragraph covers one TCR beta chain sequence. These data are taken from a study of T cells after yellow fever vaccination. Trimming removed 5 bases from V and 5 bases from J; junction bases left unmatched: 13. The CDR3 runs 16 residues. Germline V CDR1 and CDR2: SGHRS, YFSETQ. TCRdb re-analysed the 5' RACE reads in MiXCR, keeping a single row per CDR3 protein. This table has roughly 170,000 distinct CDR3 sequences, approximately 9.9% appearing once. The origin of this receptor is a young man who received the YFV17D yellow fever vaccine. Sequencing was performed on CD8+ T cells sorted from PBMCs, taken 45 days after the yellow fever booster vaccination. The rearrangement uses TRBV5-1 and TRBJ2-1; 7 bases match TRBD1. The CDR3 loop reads CASSRGGQLPNNEQFF. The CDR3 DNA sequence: TGCGCCAGCAGTCGAGGGGGACAGCTACCGAACAATGAGCAGTTCTTC.